This T cell receptor (beta chain) was recovered during a study of beta chain features in type 1 diabetes. This clone was observed a few times. Expressed TCRB transcripts were sequenced because the entire RNA isolate underwent reverse transcription. Clones were sequenced by immunoSEQ multiplex PCR, and TCRdb holds only the in-frame ones, with some missing. The repertoire consists of 900,000 or so clones, with roughly 15% occurring once and the leading ten covering around 0.02%. With 3 bases removed from V and 4 bases from J, the gap between germline ends came to 8 bases. Germline V gene data show CDR1 as SGHTA and CDR2 as FQGNSA. This CDR3 has 13 residues.

Specimen: naive CD4+ T cells from blood. This TCR derives from a woman under 30 in good health. The J gene is TRBJ2-3, the V gene TRBV7-2; D is possibly TRBD2 (6 bases). The CDR3 sequence is CASSFPGADTQYF. CDR3 DNA: TGTGCCAGCAGCTTCCCGGGAGCAGATACGCAGTATTTT.